Shown below are 5 T cell receptor beta chains from a single sample sequenced in a study of memory CD4+ T cells and cytomegalovirus serostatus. The sort gate was single viable CD3+CD4+CD8-CD45RO+ cells for memory CD4+ T cells. The table came from immunoSEQ multiplex PCR; TCRdb's copy has only in-frame clones and leaves some out. The profile shows under 55,000 clones, 65% to 80% of them singletons. Sequenced material: memory CD4+ T cells from blood. The receptor source for this set is an adult in good health and CMV-seropositive.

V usage is TRBV11-1 and J usage is TRBJ2-6; D assignment may be TRBD1 or TRBD2 (5 bases each). The CDR3 spans 15 residues. Looked up from germline, CDR1 is SGHAT and CDR2 is FQDESV (reference sequence). The V gene lost 3 bases and the J gene lost 0 bases, with 6 bases spanning the gap. The CDR3 region has the DNA TGTGCCAGCAGCTTTGGGGGCTCTGGGGCCAACGTCCTGACTTTC. Protein sequence: CASSFGGSGANVLTF.

In its sample, this clone was seen a few times. The chain employs TRBV19 and TRBJ2-2, with D possibly TRBD1 on 6 matching bases. The ends were cut back, 5 bases at V and 4 bases at J, with 11 bases in the middle. The length of the CDR3 is 14 residues. The V gene's germline CDR1 is LNHDA and CDR2 SQIVND (reference sequence). The CDR3 DNA reads as TGTGCCAGTAGTCGGCAGGGGATCACCGGGGAGCTGTTTTTT. This gives the protein CASSRQGITGELFF.

The V gene is TRBV10-2, the J gene TRBJ2-4; D is possibly TRBD1 (6 bases). From germline, CDR1 is WSHSY and CDR2 SAAADI. This CDR3 is 15 amino acids long. Trimming stripped 3 bases from V and 0 bases from J, with 9 bases between. The CDR3 loop is CASSDTGLAKNIQYF. The DNA of the CDR3 is TGCGCCAGCAGTGATACAGGGCTAGCCAAAAACATTCAGTACTTC.

This chain links TRBV29-1 with TRBJ2-2; the match to TRBD2 covers 10 bases. This CDR3 comprises 15 residues. Germline V gene data show CDR1 as SQVTM and CDR2 as ANQGSEA. J was trimmed by 4 bases and V by 8 bases; bases with no gene match: 10. The CDR3 DNA reads as TGCAGCACCCAAACGATAGCGGGAGGCACCGGGGAGCTGTTTTTT. Residues: CSTQTIAGGTGELFF.

This rearrangement joins TRBV5-1 to TRBJ2-5; D is possibly TRBD1 (6 bases). Germline values: CDR1 SGHRS, CDR2 YFSETQ. Deletions cut 2 bases from V and 3 bases from J, with 11 bases between. The CDR3 length is 14 residues. This CDR3 is CASSFSGQKETQYF. CDR3 sequence (DNA): TGCGCCAGCAGCTTCTCCGGACAGAAAGAGACCCAGTACTTC.